Listed below are T cell receptor beta chains from one sample, sequenced in a study of CD8 T cells in ankylosing spondylitis. TCRdb itself ran the 5' RACE reads through MiXCR, one entry per CDR3 protein. This sample carries hundreds of thousands of distinct CDR3 sequences, around 21% of them seen once, and the ten largest clones take around 3.2%. Source material: blood, either unsorted or a sorted T cell fraction (not recorded which). These receptors originate from a female donor with ankylosing spondylitis or in good health (not recorded which). Each CDR3 is given with its conserved first and last residue. The order of the fields is D gene, J gene, V gene, clone size, CDR3 protein, CDR3 DNA. A D gene is named only where the DNA matches it firmly. Only some rows state a clone size, as once, few, many or a class for expanded clones.

D: TRBD2; J: TRBJ2-3; V: TRBV20-1; size: NA; CDR3: CSAPRAGTADTQYF; DNA: TGCAGTGCGCCCCGAGCGGGAACAGCAGATACGCAGTATTTT
D: TRBD1; J: TRBJ2-1; V: TRBV7-2; size: few; CDR3: CASSSRTGGDEQFF; DNA: TGTGCCAGCAGCTCCAGAACAGGGGGCGATGAGCAGTTCTTC
D: TRBD2; J: TRBJ2-3; V: TRBV5-1; size: few; CDR3: CASSQGLAGGPGTDTQYF; DNA: TGCGCCAGCAGTCAAGGACTAGCGGGAGGGCCGGGCACAGATACGCAGTATTTT
D: NA; J: TRBJ1-1; V: TRBV29-1; size: few; CDR3: CSVELRQKGVAFF; DNA: TGCAGCGTTGAATTACGGCAGAAGGGGGTGGCTTTCTTT
D: TRBD2; J: TRBJ2-3; V: TRBV7-2; size: few; CDR3: CASSLALGLAGGPGDTQYF; DNA: TGTGCCAGCAGCTTAGCTTTGGGACTAGCGGGAGGGCCTGGAGATACGCAGTATTTT
D: NA; J: TRBJ2-7; V: TRBV20-1; size: NA; CDR3: CSARTPRSSSYEQYF; DNA: TGCAGTGCTAGAACCCCCCGGAGTAGCTCCTACGAGCAGTACTTC
D: NA; J: TRBJ1-1; V: TRBV6-5; size: NA; CDR3: CASSYPGTHTEAFF; DNA: TGTGCCAGCAGTTACCCCGGGACCCACACTGAAGCTTTCTTT
D: TRBD2; J: TRBJ2-5; V: TRBV18; size: NA; CDR3: CASSPLAGSRETQYF; DNA: TGTGCCAGCTCACCACTAGCGGGAAGTAGGGAGACCCAGTACTTC
D: TRBD2; J: TRBJ2-1; V: TRBV7-9; size: many; CDR3: CASSPRDYFLGWQFF; DNA: TGTGCCAGCAGCCCCCGGGACTACTTTCTCGGGTGGCAGTTCTTC
D: TRBD2; J: TRBJ2-1; V: TRBV27; size: NA; CDR3: CASSLVAGVYNEQFF; DNA: TGTGCCAGCAGTTTAGTAGCGGGAGTCTACAATGAGCAGTTCTTC
D: NA; J: TRBJ1-1; V: TRBV7-2; size: NA; CDR3: CASSEGWRAFF; DNA: TGTGCCAGCAGTGAGGGTTGGAGAGCTTTCTTT
D: NA; J: TRBJ2-7; V: TRBV15; size: NA; CDR3: CATSRDNSLPYEQYF; DNA: TGTGCCACCAGCAGAGATAACAGCCTTCCCTACGAGCAGTACTTC
D: NA; J: TRBJ1-2; V: TRBV6-1; size: NA; CDR3: CASTTQGLGYTF; DNA: TGTGCCAGCACAACCCAGGGACTTGGCTACACCTTC
D: NA; J: TRBJ2-4; V: TRBV7-8; size: few; CDR3: CASSLPPTNIQYF; DNA: TGTGCCAGCAGCTTACCCCCCACGAACATTCAGTACTTC
D: TRBD2; J: TRBJ2-3; V: TRBV4-3; size: few; CDR3: CASSQDTGTRGGTQYF; DNA: TGCGCCAGCAGCCAAGATACGGGGACTAGGGGCGGTACGCAGTATTTT
D: TRBD1; J: TRBJ1-1; V: TRBV9; size: many; CDR3: CASSGGTVPTEAFF; DNA: TGTGCCAGCAGCGGAGGGACAGTACCAACTGAAGCTTTCTTT
D: NA; J: TRBJ1-6; V: TRBV6-1; size: NA; CDR3: CASRPAGSSPLHF; DNA: TGTGCCAGCAGACCCGCAGGGAGTTCACCCCTCCACTTT
D: TRBD1; J: TRBJ1-4; V: TRBV29-1; size: many; CDR3: CSVDKRQGGELFF; DNA: TGCAGCGTTGACAAGAGGCAGGGGGGTGAACTGTTTTTT
D: TRBD1; J: TRBJ2-7; V: TRBV11-2; size: NA; CDR3: CASSFWRTGPKEQYF; DNA: TGTGCCAGCAGCTTTTGGCGGACAGGGCCTAAAGAGCAGTACTTC
D: TRBD2; J: TRBJ2-1; V: TRBV19; size: NA; CDR3: CASSDAGGRYNEQFF; DNA: TGTGCCAGTAGTGATGCGGGAGGGAGGTACAATGAGCAGTTCTTC
D: TRBD2; J: TRBJ2-5; V: TRBV20-1; size: few; CDR3: CSARDMIAGEKTQYF; DNA: TGCAGTGCTAGAGATATGATAGCGGGGGAAAAGACCCAGTACTTC
D: TRBD1; J: TRBJ1-1; V: TRBV20-1; size: many; CDR3: CSARYRGREDTEAFF; DNA: TGCAGTGCTAGATACAGGGGGCGTGAGGACACTGAAGCTTTCTTT
D: NA; J: TRBJ1-4; V: TRBV12-3/TRBV12-4; size: NA; CDR3: CASTSKAGSEKLFF; DNA: TGTGCCAGCACCTCGAAGGCAGGGAGCGAAAAACTGTTTTTT
D: NA; J: TRBJ2-6; V: TRBV5-1; size: NA; CDR3: CASSPFSGANVLTF; DNA: TGCGCCAGCAGCCCATTCTCTGGGGCCAACGTCCTGACTTTC
D: TRBD1; J: TRBJ2-6; V: TRBV7-2; size: NA; CDR3: CASSHKQGNHGANVLTF; DNA: TGTGCCAGCAGCCACAAACAGGGGAATCATGGGGCCAACGTCCTGACTTTC
D: NA; J: TRBJ1-1; V: TRBV29-1; size: many; CDR3: CSVQWGWTEAFF; DNA: TGCAGCGTGCAATGGGGTTGGACTGAAGCTTTCTTT
D: TRBD2; J: TRBJ2-1; V: TRBV20-1; size: few; CDR3: CSARGASGSVNEQFF; DNA: TGCAGTGCTAGAGGAGCTAGCGGGAGCGTGAATGAGCAGTTCTTC
D: NA; J: TRBJ2-2; V: TRBV5-1; size: NA; CDR3: CASSLAGTYNTGELFF; DNA: TGCGCCAGCAGCTTGGCCGGGACATATAACACCGGGGAGCTGTTTTTT
D: NA; J: TRBJ2-1; V: TRBV7-8; size: NA; CDR3: CASSFNRDLQFF; DNA: TGTGCCAGCAGTTTCAACAGGGACTTACAGTTCTTC
D: NA; J: TRBJ2-3; V: TRBV18; size: NA; CDR3: CASSPQYHTDTQYF; DNA: TGTGCCAGCTCACCGCAATACCACACAGATACGCAGTATTTT
D: NA; J: TRBJ2-2; V: TRBV7-2; size: NA; CDR3: CASSYNAGLGELFF; DNA: TGTGCCAGCAGCTATAACGCAGGGTTGGGGGAGCTGTTTTTT
D: TRBD1; J: TRBJ2-7; V: TRBV10-1; size: many; CDR3: CASSPRQGGEQYF; DNA: TGCGCCAGCAGTCCACGACAGGGTGGCGAGCAGTACTTC
D: NA; J: TRBJ2-3; V: TRBV7-9; size: once; CDR3: CASSLVAGATDTQYF; DNA: TGTGCCAGCAGCTTAGTCGCAGGGGCCACAGATACGCAGTATTTT
D: NA; J: TRBJ2-1; V: TRBV29-1; size: NA; CDR3: CSVEVLADNEQFF; DNA: TGCAGCGTTGAAGTCTTAGCGGACAATGAGCAGTTCTTC
D: NA; J: TRBJ2-7; V: TRBV4-3; size: NA; CDR3: CASSQEGRGYEQYF; DNA: TGCGCCAGCAGCCAAGAGGGCAGGGGCTACGAGCAGTACTTC
D: TRBD1; J: TRBJ2-7; V: TRBV6-2/TRBV6-3; size: few; CDR3: CASSYQTGGEQYF; DNA: TGTGCCAGCAGTTACCAGACAGGGGGCGAGCAGTACTTC
D: NA; J: TRBJ1-6; V: TRBV5-6; size: NA; CDR3: CASSLPRFDSPLHF; DNA: TGTGCCAGCAGCTTACCCCGTTTTGATTCACCCCTCCACTTT
D: TRBD2; J: TRBJ2-7; V: TRBV4-2; size: few; CDR3: CASSHLISSQGLAGGPFYEQYF; DNA: TGTGCCAGCAGCCACCTCATTTCCTCCCAGGGACTAGCGGGAGGGCCGTTCTACGAGCAGTACTTC
D: NA; J: TRBJ2-2; V: TRBV6-1; size: NA; CDR3: CASSLRWDGELFF; DNA: TGTGCCAGCAGTCTGCGATGGGACGGGGAGCTGTTTTTT
D: TRBD2; J: TRBJ2-2; V: TRBV29-1; size: few; CDR3: CSVGTSGTGELFF; DNA: TGCAGCGTGGGGACTAGCGGGACCGGGGAGCTGTTTTTT
D: NA; J: TRBJ2-7; V: TRBV29-1; size: few; CDR3: CSVGKGAYEQYF; DNA: TGCAGCGTTGGTAAGGGCGCCTACGAGCAGTACTTC
D: TRBD1; J: TRBJ2-5; V: TRBV5-4; size: NA; CDR3: CASSFQGASETQYF; DNA: TGTGCCAGCAGCTTCCAGGGGGCCAGTGAGACCCAGTACTTC
D: TRBD2; J: TRBJ2-7; V: TRBV6-1; size: NA; CDR3: CASSEESKEPGLAGALYEQYF; DNA: TGTGCCAGCAGTGAAGAATCTAAGGAACCGGGACTAGCGGGAGCACTCTACGAGCAGTACTTC
D: NA; J: TRBJ1-4; V: TRBV5-6; size: few; CDR3: CASRTRGGLNEKLFF; DNA: TGTGCCAGCAGAACCCGCGGGGGGCTTAATGAAAAACTGTTTTTT
D: NA; J: TRBJ2-5; V: TRBV20-1; size: NA; CDR3: CSAHLTGRETQYF; DNA: TGCAGTGCCCACCTCACGGGTAGGGAGACCCAGTACTTC
D: NA; J: TRBJ2-7; V: TRBV2; size: NA; CDR3: CASTPGFGASVYEQYF; DNA: TGTGCCAGCACTCCAGGGTTCGGGGCTAGCGTCTACGAGCAGTACTTC
D: NA; J: TRBJ2-6; V: TRBV7-2; size: NA; CDR3: CASAVPYQGANVLTF; DNA: TGTGCCAGCGCCGTTCCCTACCAAGGGGCCAACGTCCTGACTTTC
D: TRBD2; J: TRBJ2-3; V: TRBV7-6; size: NA; CDR3: CASSFGRLAGEADTQYF; DNA: TGTGCCAGCAGCTTTGGGCGACTAGCGGGAGAGGCAGATACGCAGTATTTT
D: TRBD2; J: TRBJ2-7; V: TRBV10-3; size: many; CDR3: CAITSQGQTSGEQYF; DNA: TGTGCCATCACCTCCCAAGGGCAGACTAGCGGCGAGCAGTACTTC